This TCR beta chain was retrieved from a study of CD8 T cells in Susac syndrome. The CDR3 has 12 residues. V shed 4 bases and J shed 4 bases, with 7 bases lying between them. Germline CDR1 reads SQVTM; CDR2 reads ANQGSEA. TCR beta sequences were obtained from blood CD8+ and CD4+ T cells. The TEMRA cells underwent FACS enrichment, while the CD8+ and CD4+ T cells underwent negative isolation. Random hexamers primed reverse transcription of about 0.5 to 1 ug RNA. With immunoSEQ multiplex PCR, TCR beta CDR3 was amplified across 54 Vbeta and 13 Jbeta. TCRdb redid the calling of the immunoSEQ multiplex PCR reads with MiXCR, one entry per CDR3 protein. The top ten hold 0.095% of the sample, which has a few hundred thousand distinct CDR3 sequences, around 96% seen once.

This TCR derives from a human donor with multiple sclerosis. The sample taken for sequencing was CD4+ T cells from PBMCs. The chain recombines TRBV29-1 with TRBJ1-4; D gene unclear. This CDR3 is CSVGTLNEKLFF. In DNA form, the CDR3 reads TGCAGCGTTGGGACCCTTAATGAAAAACTGTTTTTT.